The T cell receptor (beta chain) described here comes from a study of blood T cells in healthy people across ages. As regards this clonotype: Sequence at one end of the junction differs from germline and may be a read error.

Next came a second PCR, run for about 6 to 12 cycles, which used a sample-barcoded 5' primer along with a J-beta primer mix. A single record per CDR3 protein comes from TCRdb applying MiXCR to the 5' RACE reads. The table includes 1,500,000 or so distinct CDR3 sequences, approximately 42% detected once. Germline CDR1 SGHTA, CDR2 FQGNSA. The CDR3 spans 16 residues. This chain connects TRBV7-2 to TRBJ2-1, with 8 bases identical to TRBD2. The sequenced material came from blood. The TCR sequence derives from a woman younger than 30 in good health. CDR3 coding DNA: TGTGCCAGCAGCTTAGAACTAGCGGACCCCTACAATGGGCAGTTCTTC. Protein: CASSLELADPYNGQFF.